A single sample is the source of the 27 T cell receptor beta chains below, sequenced in a study of cytomegalovirus exposure and HLA in healthy donors listed by TCRdb under 2017. Library preparation was by the immunoSEQ multiplex PCR assay. A mixture of 60 forward primers for TCR Vbeta segments and 13 reverse primers for TCR Jbeta segments was used in the multiplex PCR. In its TCRdb copy, this immuneACCESS table keeps in-frame sequences only and misses some clones. Where compared with another copy, unresolved V genes explain less than half of these, and the others have no known cause. The sample profile shows approximately 150,000 clones; about two thirds of them were found once. The top ten hold approximately 4.5% of the sample. Sequences were obtained from PBMCs. These receptors were obtained from a woman aged 18 to 35 in good health and CMV-seropositive.

This chain connects TRBV7-9 to TRBJ1-4; perhaps TRBD1 as D (5 bases). Germline V gives CDR1 SEHNR, CDR2 FQNEAQ (reference sequence). Trimming pared 6 bases from V and 7 bases from J, leaving 18 bases between. There are 15 residues in the CDR3. CDR3 amino acids: CASSTGGQGGEKLFF. CDR3 bases: TGTGCCAGCAGTACAGGCGGGCAGGGAGGTGAAAAACTGTTTTTT.

This clone was observed once. The chain is built from TRBV27 and TRBJ1-2; D might be TRBD1 (6 bases). This CDR3 contains 14 residues. From germline, CDR1 is MNHEY and CDR2 SMNVEV (reference sequence). Trimming shortened V by 3 bases and J by 6 bases, and 14 bases separated the two germline ends. Written as DNA, the CDR3 is TGTGCCAGCAGTTTGGGGACACAACCTCATGGCTACACCTTC. Its translation: CASSLGTQPHGYTF.

V usage is TRBV2 and J usage is TRBJ1-5, with D perhaps TRBD1 (6 bases). Trimming removed 7 bases at V and 7 bases at J, with 14 bases between. Germline CDR1 and CDR2: SNHLY and FYNNEI. The CDR3 runs to 13 residues. The CDR3 nucleotides read TGTGCCAGCAAAGGGGGGGTAGGGCAGCCCCAGCATTTT. This sequence encodes CASKGGVGQPQHF.

This clone was seen just once. The V and J genes are TRBV7-2 and TRBJ2-5; a possible D gene is TRBD1 (5 bases). Trimming shortened V by 2 bases and J by 5 bases, and 9 bases separated the two germline ends. In germline, CDR1 is SGHTA, CDR2 FQGNSA. This CDR3 is 13 amino acids long. The CDR3 DNA reads as TGTGCCAGCAGCTTATTAGACAGCGAGACCCAGTACTTC. This gives the protein CASSLLDSETQYF.

The sample holds a few counts of this clone. The J gene is TRBJ2-1, the V gene TRBV4-2, with 9 bases that match TRBD2. The CDR3 runs 17 residues. Trimming at V came to 1 base and at J to 8 bases, leaving 12 bases not matched to a gene. From germline, CDR1 is LGHNA and CDR2 YNFKEQ. Here the CDR3 DNA reads TGTGCCAGCAGCCAAGGTCAATGGCGGGGGGGCTTTCATGAGCAGTTCTTC. It encodes CASSQGQWRGGFHEQFF.

The chain carries TRBV2 and TRBJ2-1, with D unresolved. The germline CDR1 and CDR2 sequences are SNHLY and FYNNEI. The CDR3 is made up of 13 amino acids. Between the trimmed V and J ends, which lost 6 bases and 0 bases, there was a span of 6 bases. Written as DNA, the CDR3 is TGTGCCAGCAGGCTGAGCTCCTACAATGAGCAGTTCTTC. Translated, it gives CASRLSSYNEQFF.

The DNA of the CDR3 is TGTGCCAGCAGCTCCGGAGGACAGGCTAACTATGGCTACACCTTC. The encoded protein is CASSSGGQANYGYTF. J is TRBJ1-2 and V is TRBV7-3, with TRBD1 identical over 7 bases. This CDR3 is 15 amino acids long. The germline V gene has CDR1 SGHTA and CDR2 FQGTGA. The J segment lost 0 bases and the V segment lost 4 bases, leaving 5 bases of the junction unmatched.

This clone was found a few times. The rearrangement joins TRBV4-1 to TRBJ1-5; 9 bases are a match to TRBD1. J lost 5 bases, V lost 4 bases, and 3 bases had no gene match. This CDR3 contains 14 residues. Germline loops: CDR1 MGHRA, CDR2 YSYEKL. DNA of the CDR3: TGCGCCAGCAGCCGGACAGGGGACGATCAGCCCCAGCATTTT. Its protein product is CASSRTGDDQPQHF.

This chain uses TRBV23-1 with TRBJ2-5; possible D gene TRBD2, 6 bases. TRBV23-1 is flagged as an ORF with uncertain function. Between the trimmed V and J ends, which lost 7 bases and 4 bases, there was a span of 13 bases. The CDR3 has 13 amino acids. CDR3: CASTSEGAETQYF. The CDR3 nucleotides are TGCGCCAGCACGTCGGAGGGTGCAGAGACCCAGTACTTC.

CDR3 in amino acids: CASSGGNTDTQYF. CDR3 in DNA: TGTGCCAGTAGCGGGGGGAACACAGATACGCAGTATTTT. This chain joins TRBV19 and TRBJ2-3; 7 bases are shared with TRBD2. The CDR3 sequence is 13 residues long. The J segment lost 2 bases and the V segment lost 6 bases, leaving 2 bases of the junction unmatched. Germline V gene lookup returns CDR1 LNHDA and CDR2 SQIVND (reference sequence). The full variable domain, with the rest looked up from reference TRBV19 and TRBJ2-3, is DGGITQSPKYLFRKEGQNVTLSCEQNLNHDAMYWYRQDPGQGLRLIYYSQIVNDFQKGDIAEGYSVSREKKESFPLTVTSAQKNPTAFYLCASSGGNTDTQYFGPGTRLTVL.

The chain links TRBV2 to TRBJ1-4; TRBD1 might be the D (5 bases). Trimming took off 2 bases at V and 4 bases at J, with 20 bases between the two ends. The CDR3 sequence is 18 residues long. Germline V gives CDR1 SNHLY, CDR2 FYNNEI. The CDR3 nucleotides are TGTGCCAGCAGTGAAAAAACAGGCCTATCCTCCGGTAATGAAAAACTGTTTTTT. It yields the protein CASSEKTGLSSGNEKLFF.

This chain connects TRBV9 to TRBJ2-4; D remains ambiguous. CDR1 is SGDLS, CDR2 YYNGEE, per germline. The length of the CDR3 is 14 residues. Trimming stripped 0 bases from V and 2 bases from J, with 6 bases between. CDR3 loop: CASSVGGTKNIQYF. The CDR3 DNA sequence: TGTGCCAGCAGCGTAGGAGGAACCAAAAACATTCAGTACTTC.

This chain uses TRBV14 with TRBJ2-5; no definite D call. The germline gives CDR1 SGHDN, CDR2 FVKESK. This CDR3 is built from 17 residues. V shed 0 bases and J shed 4 bases, with 18 bases lying between them. CDR3 amino acids: CASSQESKRKLGETQYF. The CDR3 DNA reads as TGTGCCAGCAGCCAAGAATCGAAGAGGAAGTTGGGAGAGACCCAGTACTTC.

The chain uses TRBV6-1 and TRBJ1-2; possible D gene TRBD1, 6 bases. Germline CDR1 and CDR2: MNHNS and SASEGT. V was pared by 5 bases and J by 0 bases, with 10 bases between. This CDR3 comprises 14 residues. Written as DNA, the CDR3 is TGTGCCAGCAGTCACAGGGACCCTAACTATGGCTACACCTTC. Translated, it gives CASSHRDPNYGYTF.

The table lists this clone with a few counts. The chain has TRBV6-1 and TRBJ2-7; D gene ambiguous. This CDR3 region has 13 residues. Trimming shortened V by 8 bases and J by 0 bases, and 11 bases separated the two germline ends. Germline V gene sequence: CDR1 MNHNS, CDR2 SASEGT. For the CDR3, the DNA is TGTGCCAGCTGTCCAGGCAGCTCCTACGAGCAGTACTTC. It is translated as CASCPGSSYEQYF.

The chain has TRBV25-1 and TRBJ2-7; maybe TRBD2 (6 bases). The CDR3 has 13 amino acids. The V gene lost 6 bases and the J gene lost 3 bases, with 12 bases spanning the gap. Germline CDR1 and CDR2: MGHDK and SYGVNS. The CDR3 loop reads CASRPSGVYEQYF. The CDR3 DNA sequence: TGTGCCAGCAGGCCTTCGGGAGTCTACGAGCAGTACTTC.

This chain connects TRBV7-6 to TRBJ2-5, with 11 bases identical to TRBD1. CDR3 length equals 15 residues. V lost 3 bases to trimming and J lost 5 bases; unmatched junction nucleotides: 5. The V gene's germline CDR1 is SGHVS and CDR2 FNYEAQ. Here the CDR3 DNA reads TGTGCCAGCAGCTTGGGGACAGGGGGGCTGGAGACCCAGTACTTC. This translates into CASSLGTGGLETQYF.

V usage is TRBV19 and J usage is TRBJ1-2, with a weak D call TRBD1 (5 bases). The length of the CDR3 is 15 residues. The V and J ends lost 8 bases and 2 bases respectively, with 18 bases between them. From germline, CDR1 is LNHDA and CDR2 SQIVND (reference sequence). The CDR3 region has the DNA TGTGCCAGTTCCAGCCAATCGACAGCGAACTATGGCTACACCTTC. Its protein is CASSSQSTANYGYTF. The whole variable domain, filled in from reference TRBV19 and TRBJ1-2, reads DGGITQSPKYLFRKEGQNVTLSCEQNLNHDAMYWYRQDPGQGLRLIYYSQIVNDFQKGDIAEGYSVSREKKESFPLTVTSAQKNPTAFYLCASSSQSTANYGYTFGSGTRLTVV.

The chain recombines TRBV10-3 with TRBJ2-1; TRBD2 matches 8 bases. This CDR3 has 13 residues. V was pared by 6 bases and J by 8 bases, with 6 bases of the junction left unmatched. The germline CDR1 and CDR2 sequences are ENHRY and SYGVKD. The CDR3 coding sequence is TGTGCCATCAGGGAAGGTAGCGGGGATGAGCAGTTCTTC. This encodes CAIREGSGDEQFF.

Only a few counts were recorded for this clone. The J gene is TRBJ2-7, the V gene TRBV7-3; 14 bases align to TRBD2. The CDR3 has 16 amino acids. V lost 4 bases, J lost 4 bases, and 6 bases stayed unmatched. Germline CDR1 and CDR2: SGHTA and FQGTGA. The CDR3, as DNA: TGTGCCAGCAGCTCCGCCGGGACTAGCGGGAGTTACGAGCAGTACTTC. Protein sequence: CASSSAGTSGSYEQYF.

This chain links TRBV7-9 with TRBJ2-7, with 11 nucleotides matching TRBD2. The CDR3 extends over 15 amino acids. Germline values: CDR1 SEHNR, CDR2 FQNEAQ (reference sequence). The V and J ends lost 1 base and 5 bases, in that order; junction bases with no gene match: 4. CDR3 protein: CASSLVAGGTNEQYF. The CDR3 DNA reads as TGTGCCAGCAGCTTAGTAGCGGGAGGGACAAACGAGCAGTACTTC.

As for this clone: Other DNA sequences within the sample encode an identical CDR3. The CDR3 DNA follows: TGCGCCAGCAGCTTAGAACAGGTAAAGGGCCCCTACGAGCAGTACTTC. It codes for CASSLEQVKGPYEQYF. The chain recombines TRBV5-1 with TRBJ2-7, with D perhaps matching TRBD1 (5 bases). The CDR3 sequence is 16 residues long. CDR1 is SGHRS, CDR2 YFSETQ, per germline. The ends were cut back, 2 bases at V and 2 bases at J, with 17 bases in the middle.

The CDR3 DNA follows: TGTGCCAGCAGTCTCAACCAGGGGGTGACTTACGAGCAGTACTTC. This sequence encodes CASSLNQGVTYEQYF. V is TRBV28 and J is TRBJ2-5; 7 bases match TRBD1. The better agreement between TRBJ2-7 and the DNA end casts doubt on the J call. The germline CDR1 and CDR2 sequences are MDHEN and SYDVKM. The CDR3 has 15 amino acids.

CDR3 loop: CASYPTSRDRTIYF. The CDR3 region has the DNA TGTGCCAGCTACCCGACTTCCAGGGACAGGACCATATATTTT. The chain joins TRBV28 to TRBJ1-3, with TRBD1 matching 8 bases. The CDR3 runs 14 residues. The J segment lost 10 bases and the V segment lost 8 bases, leaving 13 bases of the junction unmatched. CDR1 is MDHEN, CDR2 SYDVKM, per germline.

The chain employs TRBV15 and TRBJ2-7; 10 nucleotides agree with TRBD2. CDR3 length: 15 residues. Germline CDR1 and CDR2: LNHNV and YYDKDF (reference sequence). Trimming took 8 bases from V and 7 from J; bases not matched to a gene: 14. CDR3 sequence reads: CATGTPSGSPIEQYF. The CDR3 DNA reads TGTGCCACCGGGACACCTAGCGGGAGTCCTATAGAGCAGTACTTC. Full variable domain (outside the CDR3, taken from reference TRBV15 and TRBJ2-7): DAMVIQNPRYQVTQFGKPVTLSCSQTLNHNVMYWYQQKSSQAPKLLFHYYDKDFNNEADTPDNFQSRRPNTSFCFLDIRSPGLGDTAMYLCATGTPSGSPIEQYFGPGTRLTVT.

The CDR3 region is CASYFEGPSYNEQFF. The CDR3 DNA is TGTGCCAGCTATTTTGAGGGTCCCTCCTACAATGAGCAGTTCTTC. This chain links TRBV2 with TRBJ2-1; the D gene is possibly TRBD2 (5 bases). The length of the CDR3 is 15 residues. Trimming took 8 bases from V and 0 from J, leaving 14 bases between them. CDR1 SNHLY and CDR2 FYNNEI come from the germline V gene. The full variable domain, completed using reference TRBV2 and TRBJ2-1, is EPEVTQTPSHQVTQMGQEVILRCVPISNHLYFYWYRQILGQKVEFLVSFYNNEISEKSEIFDDQFSVERPDGSNFTLKIRSTKLEDSAMYFCASYFEGPSYNEQFFGPGTRLTVL.

V and J are TRBV9 and TRBJ2-2, with D perhaps TRBD1 (5 bases). CDR3 size: 16 residues. The V gene lost 3 bases and the J gene lost 0 bases, with 12 bases spanning the gap. Germline V CDR1 and CDR2: SGDLS, YYNGEE. This chain's CDR3 is CASSAFSGTNTGELFF. DNA for the CDR3: TGTGCCAGCAGCGCTTTTTCAGGGACGAACACCGGGGAGCTGTTTTTT.